The next 9 T cell receptor beta chains were all read from a single sample in a study of blood T cell repertoires in COVID-19. The table came from immunoSEQ multiplex PCR; TCRdb's copy has only in-frame clones and leaves some out. The profile shows 130,000 or so clones, roughly three quarters of them singletons. The material sequenced was peripheral blood. All receptors come from a woman aged 70-85 years with acute or convalescent COVID-19.

The rearrangement links TRBV28 to TRBJ1-2, with D perhaps TRBD1 (5 bases). The V end lost 6 bases, the J end lost 8 bases, and 13 bases lay between the germline ends. Germline V gene sequence: CDR1 MDHEN, CDR2 SYDVKM. This CDR3 spans 12 amino acids. CDR3 in DNA: TGTGCCAGCAGCACGTCTCGGGGGGGCTACACCTTC. Protein sequence: CASSTSRGGYTF.

The chain is built from TRBV4-1 and TRBJ2-7, with TRBD2 identical over 8 bases. Germline trimming cut 0 bases from V and 7 bases from J; bases unmatched to any gene: 8. The germline V gene has CDR1 MGHRA and CDR2 YSYEKL. The CDR3 extends over 15 amino acids. For the CDR3, the DNA is TGCGCCAGCAGCCAAGAAGGTAGCGGGACGGGGGAGCAGTACTTC. It encodes CASSQEGSGTGEQYF.

The chain joins TRBV25-1 to TRBJ1-4, with 9 bases aligning to TRBD1. Germline lookup yields CDR1 MGHDK and CDR2 SYGVNS. CDR3 length: 13 residues. Germline trimming cut 6 bases from V and 8 bases from J; bases unmatched to any gene: 4. CDR3 nucleotide sequence: TGTGCCAGCAGACAGGGGGCGAACGAAAAACTGTTTTTT. Its translation: CASRQGANEKLFF.

This rearrangement joins TRBV2 to TRBJ1-2; 11 bases are shared with TRBD1. Germline V lookup: CDR1 SNHLY, CDR2 FYNNEI. This CDR3 has 14 residues. V gave up 6 bases and J gave up 6 bases; unmatched junction bases: 6. CDR3 in DNA: TGTGCCAGCAGACGGACAGGGGGCTTCGATGGCTACACCTTC. Its translation is CASRRTGGFDGYTF.

This clone was recorded a few times. This chain connects TRBV5-1 to TRBJ1-4; D possibly corresponds to TRBD1 (6 bases). The CDR3 covers 15 residues. Germline CDR1 is SGHRS and CDR2 is YFSETQ. The V gene lost 2 bases and the J gene lost 2 bases, with 10 bases spanning the gap. CDR3 in amino acids: CASSFLQGTNEKLFF. DNA for the CDR3: TGCGCCAGCAGCTTTTTGCAGGGGACTAATGAAAAACTGTTTTTT.

The J gene is TRBJ2-1, the V gene TRBV21-1; the table gives TRBD2 as D, unverified against the DNA. TRBV21-1 is a listed pseudogene. This CDR3 has 18 residues. CDR3 nucleotide sequence: TGTGCCAGCAGCAACCGTGGGTGTCAACGGGGGGGATACAATGAGCAGTTCTTC. Its protein product is CASSNRGCQRGGYNEQFF.

V usage is TRBV15 and J usage is TRBJ2-1; 9 nucleotides line up with TRBD2. V lost 3 bases to trimming and J lost 3 bases; unmatched junction nucleotides: 9. The CDR3 sequence is 17 residues long. Per germline, CDR1 LNHNV and CDR2 YYDKDF (reference sequence). DNA of the CDR3: TGTGCCACCAGCAGCCTACAAAGCGGGAGGCGCTACAATGAGCAGTTCTTC. Its protein product is CATSSLQSGRRYNEQFF. Supplemented by reference TRBV15 and TRBJ2-1, the full variable domain reads DAMVIQNPRYQVTQFGKPVTLSCSQTLNHNVMYWYQQKSSQAPKLLFHYYDKDFNNEADTPDNFQSRRPNTSFCFLDIRSPGLGDTAMYLCATSSLQSGRRYNEQFFGPGTRLTVL.

This clone has just a few counts. This sequence joins TRBV18 and TRBJ2-7; TRBD2 matches at 7 bases. The junction had 7 bases not matched to a gene; V was cut back by 4 bases and J by 4 bases. CDR3 length: 14 residues. Per the germline V gene, CDR1 is KGHSH and CDR2 is LQKENI. CDR3 amino acids: CASSHSGPSYEQYF. In DNA, the CDR3 is TGTGCCAGCTCACATAGCGGGCCCTCTTACGAGCAGTACTTC.

J is TRBJ2-1 and V is TRBV5-1; D unresolved. Germline lookup yields CDR1 SGHRS and CDR2 YFSETQ. The V gene lost 4 bases and the J gene lost 3 bases, with 14 bases spanning the gap. This CDR3 is 15 amino acids long. CDR3 loop: CASSPSNRVYNEQFF. CDR3 DNA sequence: TGCGCCAGCAGCCCAAGTAATCGAGTCTACAATGAGCAGTTCTTC. Full variable domain (outside the CDR3, taken from reference TRBV5-1 and TRBJ2-1): KAGVTQTPRYLIKTRGQQVTLSCSPISGHRSVSWYQQTPGQGLQFLFEYFSETQRNKGNFPGRFSGRQFSNSRSEMNVSTLELGDSALYLCASSPSNRVYNEQFFGPGTRLTVL.